This T cell receptor (beta chain) derives from a study of graft-versus-host responses after intestinal transplantation. Looking at the study overall: Anti-thymocyte globulin induction, then tacrolimus and steroids for about three years, went to all recipients. Study results and caveats: Declines in HvG clones occurring early post-transplant were associated with peak circulating GvH clone levels. Ileal or blood samples showed some GvH clones first, and such clones were also found in recipient marrow. Allografts carried high graft-versus-host to host-versus-graft clonal ratios in patients having graft-donor T cell macrochimerism.

About this clone itself: Its antigen is currently unknown.

The CDR3 is made up of 14 amino acids. After removal of 2 bases from V and 4 bases from J, the junction contained 0 bases not matched to a gene. The germline V gene has CDR1 MRHNA and CDR2 SNTAGT. Only in-frame clones appear in the TCRdb table, and some are missing; sequencing was by immunoSEQ multiplex PCR. In the table there are approximately 100,000 clones, about 82% of which are singletons. The sequence came from a human patient who received an intestinal transplant, so some T cells may come from the graft donor. The rearrangement joins TRBV6-4 to TRBJ1-1, with TRBD1 matching over 11 bases. Source: PBMCs, taken 255 days after intestinal transplant. CDR3 bases: TGTGCCAGCAGTGACGGACAGGGGGCCACTGAAGCTTTCTTT. Protein product: CASSDGQGATEAFF.